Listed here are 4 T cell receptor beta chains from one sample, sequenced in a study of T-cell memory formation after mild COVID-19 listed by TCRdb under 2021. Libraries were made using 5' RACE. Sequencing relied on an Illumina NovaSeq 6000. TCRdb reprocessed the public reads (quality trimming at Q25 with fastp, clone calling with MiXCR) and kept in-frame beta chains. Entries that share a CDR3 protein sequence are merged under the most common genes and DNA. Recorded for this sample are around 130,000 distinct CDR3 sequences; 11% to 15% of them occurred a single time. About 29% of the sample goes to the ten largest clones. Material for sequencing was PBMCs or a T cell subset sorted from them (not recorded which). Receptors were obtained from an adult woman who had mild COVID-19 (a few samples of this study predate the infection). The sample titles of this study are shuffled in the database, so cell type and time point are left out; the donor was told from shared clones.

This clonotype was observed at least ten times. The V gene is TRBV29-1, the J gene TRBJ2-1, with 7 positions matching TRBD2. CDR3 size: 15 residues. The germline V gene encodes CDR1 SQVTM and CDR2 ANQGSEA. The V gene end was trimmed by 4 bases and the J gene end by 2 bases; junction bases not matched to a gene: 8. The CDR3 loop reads CSVARDYTAYNEQFF. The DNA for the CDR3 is TGCAGCGTTGCCCGGGACTACACCGCCTACAATGAGCAGTTCTTC.

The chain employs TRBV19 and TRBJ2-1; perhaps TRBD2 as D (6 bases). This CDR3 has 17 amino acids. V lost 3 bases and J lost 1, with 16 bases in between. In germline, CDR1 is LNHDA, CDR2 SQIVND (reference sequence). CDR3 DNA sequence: TGTGCCAGTAGTATTTTTGGCGGGACCGGTTCCTACAATGAGCAGTTCTTC. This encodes CASSIFGGTGSYNEQFF.

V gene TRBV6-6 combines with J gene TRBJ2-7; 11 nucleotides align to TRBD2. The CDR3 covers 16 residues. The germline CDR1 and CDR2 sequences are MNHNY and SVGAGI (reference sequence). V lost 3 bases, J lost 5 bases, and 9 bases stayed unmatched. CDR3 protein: CASSYSLAGGLDEQYF. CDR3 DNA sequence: TGTGCCAGCAGTTATTCTCTAGCGGGAGGTCTGGACGAGCAGTACTTC.

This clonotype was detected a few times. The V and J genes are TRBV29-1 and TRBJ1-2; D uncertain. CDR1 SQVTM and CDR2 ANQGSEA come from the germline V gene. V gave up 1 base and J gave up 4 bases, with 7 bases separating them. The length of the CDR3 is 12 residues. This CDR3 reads CSVEAVPYGYTF. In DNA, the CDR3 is TGCAGCGTTGAAGCAGTACCCTATGGCTACACCTTC.